This T cell receptor beta chain was profiled in a study of T-cell memory formation after mild COVID-19. On this clonotype itself: Its antigen is unknown.

J lost 1 base, V lost 1 base, and 3 bases had no gene match. CDR3 length: 15 residues. Germline values: CDR1 KGHSH, CDR2 LQKENI. TCRdb redid the calling of the 5' RACE reads with MiXCR, one entry per CDR3 protein. This sample has around 370,000 distinct CDR3 sequences, with roughly 21% found just once. Study-wide findings and caveats: Later expanders leaned CD4+, whereas day 15 to 85 contracting clones were balanced CD4/CD8. That cross-reactive memory joined was suggested by some responding clones appearing in pre-infection memory.

The specimen was PBMCs or a T cell subset sorted from them (not recorded which). This chain links TRBV18 with TRBJ2-5; 7 nucleotides line up with TRBD1. The receptor was derived from an adult woman who had mild COVID-19 (a few samples of this study predate the infection). Cell type and time point are not known. Here the CDR3 reads CASSPQTGSQETQYF. The DNA for the CDR3 is TGTGCCAGCTCACCACAGACAGGGAGCCAAGAGACCCAGTACTTC.